The 24 T cell receptor beta chains presented below share a single source sample, sequenced in a study of T cell clusters in autoimmune cytopenias. One tube held mixed TRB-A and TRB-B primer pools for touch-down PCR. TCRdb re-called the multiplex PCR reads; one entry per CDR3 protein, DNA not given. The sample's table shows 2,500 to 3,000 distinct CDR3 sequences. TRB amplification used approximately 270 ng of peripheral blood genomic DNA. Sequencing was done on a sample of peripheral blood. The origin of the receptors is a human donor with an autoimmune cytopenia or autoimmune hepatitis (not recorded which).

The V call is TRBV30, the J call TRBJ1-1. CDR3 size: 15 residues. Germline CDR1 is GTSNPN and CDR2 is SVGIG (reference sequence). CDR3 loop: CAWSEQGIMNTEAFF.

The J gene is TRBJ1-3, the V gene TRBV13; TCRdb returns TRBD1, unconfirmable since there is no DNA. This CDR3 spans 16 amino acids. Germline CDR1 PRHDT, CDR2 FYEKMQ (reference sequence). This CDR3 reads CASSLGGQVAGNTIYF.

The chain combines TRBV20-1 with TRBJ2-5; absent DNA, TCRdb's TRBD2 call cannot be checked. CDR1 and CDR2 from the germline V gene are DFQATT and SNEGSKA (reference sequence). The CDR3 loop spans 17 amino acids. CDR3 in amino acids: CRPKGPAGGHFRESQYF.

This clonotype shows up as medium-sized by frequency. The chain recombines TRBV12-3 or TRBV12-4 with TRBJ1-2; TCRdb's D call of TRBD1 is untestable without DNA. The length of the CDR3 is 12 residues. CDR3 residues: CASSAGTHGYTF.

V usage is TRBV30 and J usage is TRBJ1-2. Germline V gene lookup returns CDR1 GTSNPN and CDR2 SVGIG (reference sequence). CDR3 length: 11 amino acids. CDR3 residues: CAWSIQDGYTF.

V and J are TRBV7-9 and TRBJ2-5. Germline V gene data show CDR1 as SEHNR and CDR2 as FQNEAQ (reference sequence). This CDR3 region has 14 residues. The CDR3: CASSLEVDKQTQYF.

The chain combines TRBV20-1 with TRBJ2-3; checking the TCRdb D call of TRBD2 is not possible without DNA. Germline CDR1 is DFQATT and CDR2 is SNEGSKA (reference sequence). The CDR3 is 14 residues long. CDR3 in amino acids: CSPVPSGSGDTQYF.

The rearrangement links TRBV5-1 to TRBJ2-2. Germline values: CDR1 SGHRS, CDR2 YFSETQ. The CDR3 extends over 14 amino acids. The CDR3 is CASRGLANTGELFF.

Its frequency marks this clonotype as medium-sized. The CDR3 region is CASSPGTEGYEQYF. V gene TRBV5-6 combines with J gene TRBJ2-7; absent DNA, TCRdb's TRBD1 call cannot be checked. The germline CDR1 and CDR2 sequences are SGHDT and YYEEEE. CDR3 length equals 14 residues.

V and J are TRBV6-6 and TRBJ2-7; TCRdb lists TRBD2, though no DNA is available to test this call. The CDR3 extends over 15 amino acids. Germline V gene lookup returns CDR1 MNHNY and CDR2 SVGAGI (reference sequence). CDR3 in amino acids: CALAPLAGVSYEQYF.

The rearrangement joins TRBV5-6 to TRBJ2-1; the D gene TCRdb calls, TRBD2, cannot be checked with no DNA. The CDR3 sequence is 13 residues long. Germline lookup yields CDR1 SGHDT and CDR2 YYEEEE. The CDR3 loop is CASSPQAGNEQFF.

The chain recombines TRBV10-1 with TRBJ2-1; there is no DNA to check the TCRdb D call of TRBD2. Per the germline V gene, CDR1 is WNHNN and CDR2 is SYGVQD (reference sequence). The CDR3 totals 13 residues. The CDR3 sequence is CARVAGEANEQFF.

This chain links TRBV12-3 or TRBV12-4 with TRBJ2-7; there is no DNA to check the TCRdb D call of TRBD1. The CDR3 contains 20 residues. CDR3: CASSSTSRQGETGKSYEQYF.

CDR3 sequence: CASSYEVNQPQHF. This chain joins TRBV6-5 and TRBJ1-5. The length of the CDR3 is 13 residues. CDR1 and CDR2 (germline): MNHEY, SVGAGI.

The V gene is TRBV6-5, the J gene TRBJ2-7; TCRdb's D gene call, TRBD2, goes unchecked for lack of DNA. CDR1 is MNHEY and CDR2 is SVGAGI in the germline V gene. CDR3 length: 12 amino acids. The CDR3 is CASSLQSYEQYF.

The V call is TRBV18, the J call TRBJ2-2. Germline V CDR1 and CDR2: KGHSH, LQKENI. The CDR3 is made up of 16 amino acids. The CDR3 reads CASSQAGARDTGELFF.

The chain combines TRBV20-1 with TRBJ2-7. The CDR3 runs to 12 residues. The V gene's germline CDR1 is DFQATT and CDR2 SNEGSKA (reference sequence). The CDR3 spells CSAPGVSDEQYF.

According to its frequency, this clonotype is medium-sized (0.01 to 0.1%). This rearrangement joins TRBV12-3 or TRBV12-4 to TRBJ1-2; TCRdb's D call, TRBD1, is unchecked because there is no DNA. CDR3 length: 14 residues. CDR3 in amino acids: CASSLNRVGEGYTF.

J is TRBJ2-7 and V is TRBV10-3. The CDR3 extends over 13 amino acids. Per the germline V gene, CDR1 is ENHRY and CDR2 is SYGVKD. CDR3: CATVDLEIHEQYF.

Its frequency marks this clonotype as medium-sized. J is TRBJ2-5 and V is TRBV6-1. Germline V gene sequence: CDR1 MNHNS, CDR2 SASEGT. The CDR3 is 15 residues long. The CDR3 reads CASSEGAATQETQYF.

The chain carries TRBV7-9 and TRBJ2-3; TCRdb proposes TRBD2, but this gene call is untestable without DNA. This CDR3 spans 14 amino acids. Germline V CDR1 and CDR2: SEHNR, FQNEAQ (reference sequence). The CDR3 loop is CASSFGLAGDTQYF.

This clonotype shows up as medium-sized by frequency. CDR3 residues: CASTPGQGGYGYTF. The chain combines TRBV19 with TRBJ1-2; there is no DNA to check the TCRdb D call of TRBD1. The CDR3 has 14 residues. Germline lookup yields CDR1 LNHDA and CDR2 SQIVND (reference sequence).

V gene TRBV11-2 combines with J gene TRBJ2-1. Germline CDR1 is SGHAT and CDR2 is FQNNGV. CDR3 length: 12 amino acids. CDR3 sequence: CASRLTDNEQFF.

This clonotype is large by frequency. The chain combines TRBV7-6 with TRBJ1-2; TCRdb picks TRBD1, but there is no DNA to check that call. Looked up from germline, CDR1 is SGHVS and CDR2 is FNYEAQ. The CDR3 contains 14 residues. CDR3 protein: CASSPPGQGRGYTF. The variable domain in full, completed from reference TRBV7-6 and TRBJ1-2, reads GAGVSQSPRYKVTKRGQDVALRCDPISGHVSLYWYRQALGQGPEFLTYFNYEAQQDKSGLPNDRFSAERPEGSISTLTIQRTEQRDSAMYRCASSPPGQGRGYTFGSGTRLTVV.